The entry below gives a single T cell receptor beta chain sequence along with its context. The data were obtained in a study of blood T cell repertoires in COVID-19. Study details: Some COVID-19 samples were acute and others convalescent; all came from the United States, Italy and Spain. PBMCs, B-cell-depleted T cells, or T cells provided the cDNA or gDNA that made up the material.

In the original workflow: Reference gene primer amplification yielded estimated nucleated cell counts. TCRdb's copy holds only in-frame clones and misses some; the assay was immunoSEQ multiplex PCR. V, J and clone size derive from that table, while D and trimming were established from the DNA sequence. The sample consists of fewer than 120,000 clones, roughly nine tenths of them appearing once. The V end was cut by 4 bases, the J end by 0 bases, with 9 bases between. Looked up from germline, CDR1 is SNHLY and CDR2 is FYNNEI. There are 15 residues in the CDR3. What was sequenced was peripheral blood. This clonotype was obtained from a human donor in a cohort sampled during active COVID-19. The J gene is TRBJ2-2, the V gene TRBV2; perhaps TRBD1 as D (6 bases). The CDR3: CASSAPGANTGELFF. CDR3 nucleotide sequence: TGTGCCAGCAGTGCCCCAGGGGCGAACACCGGGGAGCTGTTTTTT. Full variable domain (rest looked up from reference TRBV2 and TRBJ2-2): EPEVTQTPSHQVTQMGQEVILRCVPISNHLYFYWYRQILGQKVEFLVSFYNNEISEKSEIFDDQFSVERPDGSNFTLKIRSTKLEDSAMYFCASSAPGANTGELFFGEGSRLTVL.